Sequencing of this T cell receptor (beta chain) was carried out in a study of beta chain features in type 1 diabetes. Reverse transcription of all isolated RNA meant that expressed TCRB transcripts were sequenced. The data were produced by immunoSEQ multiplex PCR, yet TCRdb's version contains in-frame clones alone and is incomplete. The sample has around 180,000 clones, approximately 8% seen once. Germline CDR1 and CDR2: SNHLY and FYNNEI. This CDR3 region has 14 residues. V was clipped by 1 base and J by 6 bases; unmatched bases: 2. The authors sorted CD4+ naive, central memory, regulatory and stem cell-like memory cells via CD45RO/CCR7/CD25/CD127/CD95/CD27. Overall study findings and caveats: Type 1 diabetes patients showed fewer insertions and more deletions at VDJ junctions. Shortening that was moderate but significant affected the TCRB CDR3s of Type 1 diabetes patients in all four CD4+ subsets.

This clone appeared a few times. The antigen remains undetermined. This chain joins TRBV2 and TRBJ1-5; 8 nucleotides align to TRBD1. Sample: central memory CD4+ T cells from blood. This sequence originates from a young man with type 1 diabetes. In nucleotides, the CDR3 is TGTGCCAGCAGTGAAGGTACAGGGGGTCAGCCCCAGCATTTT. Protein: CASSEGTGGQPQHF. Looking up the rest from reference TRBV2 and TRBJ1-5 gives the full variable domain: EPEVTQTPSHQVTQMGQEVILRCVPISNHLYFYWYRQILGQKVEFLVSFYNNEISEKSEIFDDQFSVERPDGSNFTLKIRSTKLEDSAMYFCASSEGTGGQPQHFGDGTRLSIL.